These 21 T cell receptor beta chains originate from one sample sequenced in a study of shared clonotypes between healthy human individuals. Repertoires were generated with immunoSEQ multiplex PCR, while TCRdb's copy carries only in-frame clones and drops some. There are more than 1,200,000 clones in the sample; about 98.5% occur only once, and 0.36% lies in the top ten. Specimen: naive CD4+ T cells sorted from blood. Subset of the sample: CD45RA+ positively selected. All receptors come from a man aged 25-40 years in good health.

The chain uses TRBV5-4 and TRBJ2-7; D is unresolved. The CDR3 is made up of 11 amino acids. CDR1 SGHNT and CDR2 YYREEE come from the germline V gene (reference sequence). Trimming cost V 5 bases and J 6 bases, with 9 bases left between them. CDR3 DNA: TGTGCCAGCAGTTACGGCTCCGAGCAGTACTTC. This codes for CASSYGSEQYF.

The chain is built from TRBV9 and TRBJ2-7; D remains ambiguous. V lost 0 bases and J lost 3, with 10 bases in between. CDR3 length equals 14 residues. Germline values: CDR1 SGDLS, CDR2 YYNGEE. CDR3 sequence (DNA): TGTGCCAGCAGCGTAGCGGAAGGGCACTACGAGCAGTACTTC. Translation gives CASSVAEGHYEQYF.

In nucleotides, the CDR3 is TGTGCCACTTACCCCGGACTAGCGGGAGGGATAGGAGAGCAGTTCTTC. It encodes CATYPGLAGGIGEQFF. The rearrangement links TRBV19 to TRBJ2-1; 15 nucleotides match TRBD2. Germline V gene data show CDR1 as LNHDA and CDR2 as SQIVND (reference sequence). The CDR3 is 16 amino acids. J gave up 10 bases and V 10 bases, and 14 bases lay outside the gene matches.

The chain joins TRBV5-1 to TRBJ1-4, with TRBD1 identical over 9 bases. V lost 0 bases, J lost 7 bases, and 7 bases stayed unmatched. The germline V gene has CDR1 SGHRS and CDR2 YFSETQ. The CDR3 contains 16 residues. The CDR3 region is CASSLVPDRGAEKLFF. Written as DNA, the CDR3 is TGCGCCAGCAGCTTGGTTCCCGACAGGGGGGCTGAAAAACTGTTTTTT. Filled out from reference TRBV5-1 and TRBJ1-4, the complete variable domain reads KAGVTQTPRYLIKTRGQQVTLSCSPISGHRSVSWYQQTPGQGLQFLFEYFSETQRNKGNFPGRFSGRQFSNSRSEMNVSTLELGDSALYLCASSLVPDRGAEKLFFGSGTQLSVL.

This sequence joins TRBV4-1 and TRBJ2-5, with D possibly matching TRBD2 (6 bases). Trimming shortened V by 0 bases and J by 2 bases, and 10 bases separated the two germline ends. The CDR3 is 15 residues long. Germline CDR1 and CDR2: MGHRA and YSYEKL. CDR3 loop: CASSQDTGVQETQYF. CDR3 sequence (DNA): TGCGCCAGCAGCCAAGATACGGGGGTTCAAGAGACCCAGTACTTC.

On this clone: At the DNA level, this CDR3 is encoded by other sequences in the same sample as well. The chain recombines TRBV7-6 with TRBJ2-3; D unclear. CDR1 is SGHVS and CDR2 is FNYEAQ in the germline V gene. The CDR3 has 12 amino acids. V was clipped by 0 bases and J by 3 bases, with 1 base between them. The CDR3 is CASSLATDTQYF. DNA of the CDR3: TGTGCCAGCAGCTTAGCGACAGATACGCAGTATTTT. Full variable domain (rest looked up from reference TRBV7-6 and TRBJ2-3): GAGVSQSPRYKVTKRGQDVALRCDPISGHVSLYWYRQALGQGPEFLTYFNYEAQQDKSGLPNDRFSAERPEGSISTLTIQRTEQRDSAMYRCASSLATDTQYFGPGTRLTVL.

V and J are TRBV2 and TRBJ2-3; D ambiguous. This CDR3 spans 12 amino acids. V lost 7 bases, J lost 4 bases, and 9 bases lay in between. The germline V gene has CDR1 SNHLY and CDR2 FYNNEI. The CDR3 loop is CASIRIADTQYF. The DNA for the CDR3 is TGTGCCAGCATTAGGATAGCAGATACGCAGTATTTT.

The chain has TRBV7-9 and TRBJ2-3; the match to TRBD1 covers 8 bases. The germline gives CDR1 SEHNR, CDR2 FQNEAQ (reference sequence). This CDR3 comprises 15 residues. Germline trimming cut 3 bases from V and 0 bases from J; bases unmatched to any gene: 2. CDR3 in amino acids: CASSLGQVSTDTQYF. DNA of the CDR3: TGTGCCAGCAGCTTGGGACAGGTTAGCACAGATACGCAGTATTTT.

The chain has TRBV7-2 and TRBJ2-3; perhaps TRBD2 as D (6 bases). There are 13 residues in the CDR3. V was clipped by 6 bases and J by 2 bases, with 9 bases between them. Germline V CDR1 and CDR2: SGHTA, FQGNSA. In DNA, the CDR3 is TGTGCCAGCAGACTAGCCACCACAGATACGCAGTATTTT. It specifies CASRLATTDTQYF.

This clone showed up just once. The chain recombines TRBV5-1 with TRBJ1-1; 7 positions match TRBD1. This CDR3 is built from 14 residues. V was pared by 5 bases and J by 0 bases, with 4 bases of the junction left unmatched. Germline V gives CDR1 SGHRS, CDR2 YFSETQ. The CDR3 spells CASSPGGMNTEAFF. The CDR3 DNA sequence: TGCGCCAGCAGTCCAGGGGGAATGAACACTGAAGCTTTCTTT.

The sample holds one count of this clone. J is TRBJ1-4 and V is TRBV6-5, with 9 bases aligning to TRBD1. This CDR3 is built from 14 residues. CDR1 and CDR2 from the germline V gene are MNHEY and SVGAGI. After removal of 4 bases from V and 7 bases from J, the junction contained 4 bases not matched to a gene. The CDR3 loop is CASSSGTGSEKLFF. The CDR3 region has the DNA TGTGCCAGCAGTTCCGGGACAGGGAGTGAAAAACTGTTTTTT.

DNA of the CDR3: TGCGCCAGCAGCTTGGGCATGTCAGATACGCAGTATTTT. This gives the protein CASSLGMSDTQYF. The chain is built from TRBV5-1 and TRBJ2-3; D unresolved. This CDR3 spans 13 amino acids. The V end was cut by 0 bases, the J end by 4 bases, with 6 bases between. Per germline, CDR1 SGHRS and CDR2 YFSETQ.

The chain employs TRBV2 and TRBJ2-1, with TRBD2 as a possible D gene (6 bases). Germline V lookup: CDR1 SNHLY, CDR2 FYNNEI. CDR3 length: 16 residues. Trimming shortened V by 7 bases and J by 2 bases, and 18 bases separated the two germline ends. The CDR3 protein is CASKKGISGAYNEQFF. Written as DNA, the CDR3 is TGTGCCAGCAAGAAAGGTATTAGCGGAGCCTACAATGAGCAGTTCTTC.

The V call is TRBV10-3, the J call TRBJ2-7, with a weak D call TRBD2 (5 bases). V dropped 0 bases and J dropped 3 bases, with 12 bases sitting between them. Germline CDR1 reads ENHRY; CDR2 reads SYGVKD. The CDR3 runs 15 residues. The CDR3 loop reads CAISESVRRFYEQYF. The CDR3 nucleotides read TGTGCCATCAGTGAGTCCGTTCGGAGGTTCTACGAGCAGTACTTC.

V usage is TRBV14 and J usage is TRBJ2-7; D unclear. Germline-derived CDR1 and CDR2 are SGHDN and FVKESK. V was trimmed by 3 bases and J by 6 bases, leaving 18 bases between them. The CDR3 spans 15 residues. DNA for the CDR3: TGTGCCAGCAGCCACCGGGCGCTACCAAGTAGCGAGCAGTACTTC. Amino acid sequence: CASSHRALPSSEQYF.

The rearrangement links TRBV28 to TRBJ2-1; TRBD1 aligns across 7 bases. The CDR3 spans 15 residues. V lost 5 bases, J lost 10 bases, and 14 bases stayed unmatched. Germline CDR1 MDHEN, CDR2 SYDVKM. CDR3 nucleotides: TGTGCCAGCAGTCCTATCGACAGGGCTTCTGGGGAGCAGTTCTTC. It codes for CASSPIDRASGEQFF.

The chain carries TRBV5-1 and TRBJ1-5; TRBD1 matches at 11 bases. The trim removed 0 bases at V and 6 bases at J, leaving 8 bases unmatched. The length of the CDR3 is 17 residues. Germline CDR1 reads SGHRS; CDR2 reads YFSETQ. In DNA form, the CDR3 reads TGCGCCAGCAGCTTGGTACCCCGGGACAGGGGGACTCAGCCCCAGCATTTT. As protein: CASSLVPRDRGTQPQHF. Full variable domain (missing parts from reference TRBV5-1 and TRBJ1-5): KAGVTQTPRYLIKTRGQQVTLSCSPISGHRSVSWYQQTPGQGLQFLFEYFSETQRNKGNFPGRFSGRQFSNSRSEMNVSTLELGDSALYLCASSLVPRDRGTQPQHFGDGTRLSIL.

The chain is built from TRBV6-6 and TRBJ2-1; D is undetermined. CDR3 size: 12 residues. V was trimmed by 4 bases and J by 7 bases, leaving 8 bases between them. The V gene's germline CDR1 is MNHNY and CDR2 SVGAGI (reference sequence). CDR3 DNA: TGTGCCAGCAGTTTGCCCGGGAATGAGCAGTTCTTC. Its protein product is CASSLPGNEQFF.

Points on this clone: The same CDR3 is also encoded by other DNA sequences in this sample. The chain recombines TRBV5-1 with TRBJ1-1; 7 nucleotides match TRBD1. Germline assignment: CDR1 SGHRS and CDR2 YFSETQ. The V segment lost 4 bases and the J segment 0 bases; nucleotides outside the gene matches: 3. The CDR3 is made up of 14 amino acids. The CDR3 loop is CASSLTGVNTEAFF. As DNA, the CDR3 is TGCGCCAGCAGCCTCACAGGGGTGAACACTGAAGCTTTCTTT.

V is TRBV7-6 and J is TRBJ2-1; 9 bases agree with TRBD2. There are 15 residues in the CDR3. Germline V gene data show CDR1 as SGHVS and CDR2 as FNYEAQ. V dropped 0 bases and J dropped 5; count of bases not matched to a gene: 2. CDR3 DNA sequence: TGTGCCAGCAGCTTAGCTCCTAGCGGGAACAATGAGCAGTTCTTC. Translated, it gives CASSLAPSGNNEQFF.

The rearrangement links TRBV28 to TRBJ2-7; TRBD1 might be the D (5 bases). The germline CDR1 and CDR2 sequences are MDHEN and SYDVKM. The ends were cut back, 2 bases at V and 5 bases at J, with 16 bases in the middle. This CDR3 spans 15 amino acids. The CDR3 region has the DNA TGTGCCAGCAGTTTAGGGGCAAGGATGGTCCACGAGCAGTACTTC. This gives the protein CASSLGARMVHEQYF.